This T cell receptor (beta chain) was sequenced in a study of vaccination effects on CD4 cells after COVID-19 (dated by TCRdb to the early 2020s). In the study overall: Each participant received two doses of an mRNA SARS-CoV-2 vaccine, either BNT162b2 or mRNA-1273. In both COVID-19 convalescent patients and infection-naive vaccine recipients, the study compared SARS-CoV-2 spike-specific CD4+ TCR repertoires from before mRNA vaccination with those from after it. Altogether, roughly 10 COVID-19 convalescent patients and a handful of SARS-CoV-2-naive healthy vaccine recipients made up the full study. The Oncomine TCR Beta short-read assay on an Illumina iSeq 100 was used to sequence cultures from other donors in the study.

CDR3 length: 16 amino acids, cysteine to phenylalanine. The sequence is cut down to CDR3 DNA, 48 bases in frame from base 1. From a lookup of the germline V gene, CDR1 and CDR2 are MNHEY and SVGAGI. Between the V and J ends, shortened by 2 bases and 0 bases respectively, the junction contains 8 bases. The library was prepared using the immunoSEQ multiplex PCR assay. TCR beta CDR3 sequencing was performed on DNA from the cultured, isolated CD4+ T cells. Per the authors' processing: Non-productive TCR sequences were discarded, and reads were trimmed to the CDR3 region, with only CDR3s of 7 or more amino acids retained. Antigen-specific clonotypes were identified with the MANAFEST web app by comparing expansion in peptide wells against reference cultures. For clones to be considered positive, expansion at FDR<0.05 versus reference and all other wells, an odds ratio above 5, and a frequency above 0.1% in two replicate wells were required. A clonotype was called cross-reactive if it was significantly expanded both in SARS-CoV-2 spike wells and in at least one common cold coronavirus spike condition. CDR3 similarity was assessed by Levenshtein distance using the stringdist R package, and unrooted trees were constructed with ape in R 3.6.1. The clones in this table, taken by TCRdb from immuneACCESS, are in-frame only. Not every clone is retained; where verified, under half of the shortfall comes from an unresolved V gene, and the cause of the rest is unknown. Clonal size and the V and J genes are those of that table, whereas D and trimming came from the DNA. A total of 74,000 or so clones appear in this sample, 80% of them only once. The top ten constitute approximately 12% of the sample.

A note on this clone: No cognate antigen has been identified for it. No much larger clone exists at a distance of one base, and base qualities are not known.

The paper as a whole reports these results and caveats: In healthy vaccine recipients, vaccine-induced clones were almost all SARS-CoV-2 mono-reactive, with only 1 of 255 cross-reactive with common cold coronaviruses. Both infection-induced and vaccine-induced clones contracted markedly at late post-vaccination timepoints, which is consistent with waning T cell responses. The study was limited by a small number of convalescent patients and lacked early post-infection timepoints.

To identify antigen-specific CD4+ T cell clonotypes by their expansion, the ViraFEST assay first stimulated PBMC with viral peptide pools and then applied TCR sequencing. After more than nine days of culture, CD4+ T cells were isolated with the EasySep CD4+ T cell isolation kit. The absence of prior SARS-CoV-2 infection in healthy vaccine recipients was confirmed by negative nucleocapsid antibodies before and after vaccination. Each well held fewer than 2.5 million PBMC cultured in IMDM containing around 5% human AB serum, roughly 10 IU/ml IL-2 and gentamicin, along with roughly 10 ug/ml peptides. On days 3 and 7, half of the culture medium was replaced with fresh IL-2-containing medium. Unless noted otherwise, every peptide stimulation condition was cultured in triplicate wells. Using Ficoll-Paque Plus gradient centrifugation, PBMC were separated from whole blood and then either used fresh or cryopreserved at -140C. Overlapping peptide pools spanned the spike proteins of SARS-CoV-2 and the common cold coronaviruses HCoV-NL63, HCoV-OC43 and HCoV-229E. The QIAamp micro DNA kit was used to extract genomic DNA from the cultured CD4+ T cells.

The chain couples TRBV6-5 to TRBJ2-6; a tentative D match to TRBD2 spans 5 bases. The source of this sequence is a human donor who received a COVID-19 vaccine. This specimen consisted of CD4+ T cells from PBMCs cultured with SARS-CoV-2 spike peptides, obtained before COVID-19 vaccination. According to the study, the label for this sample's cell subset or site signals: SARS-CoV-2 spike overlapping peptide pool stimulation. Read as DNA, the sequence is TGTGCCAGCAGTTACGGAGGCAGCTCTGGGGCCAACGTCCTGACTTTC. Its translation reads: CASSYGGSSGANVLTF.